This passage covers 32 T cell receptor beta chains from one sample sequenced in a study of OX40 agonist ivuxolimab in advanced cancers. The repertoire was sequenced with immunoSEQ multiplex PCR; TCRdb's copy has only in-frame clones and lacks some. The sample includes about 83,000 clones, roughly 80% of them seen just once. This sample comprised CD4+ or CD8+ T cells sorted from blood, obtained in a trial of the OX40 agonist ivuxolimab. Every receptor here comes from an adult with an advanced solid tumor such as melanoma, head and neck, liver or kidney cancer.

This sequence joins TRBV7-6 and TRBJ2-1; 9 nucleotides agree with TRBD1. The CDR3 spans 15 residues. The V segment lost 5 bases and the J segment 6 bases; nucleotides outside the gene matches: 8. CDR1 SGHVS and CDR2 FNYEAQ come from the germline V gene. The CDR3 coding sequence is TGTGCCAGCAGCCGGACAGGGGACCCCGTCAATGAGCAGTTCTTC. This gives the protein CASSRTGDPVNEQFF.

V and J are TRBV5-1 and TRBJ1-4; 9 bases are a match to TRBD1. V gave up 4 bases and J gave up 4 bases; unmatched junction bases: 2. The CDR3 has 14 residues. CDR1 and CDR2 (germline): SGHRS, YFSETQ. DNA for the CDR3: TGCGCCAGCAGCCAGGACAGGGGTAATGAAAAACTGTTTTTT. Its protein product is CASSQDRGNEKLFF. The variable domain in full, with the rest retrieved from reference TRBV5-1 and TRBJ1-4, is KAGVTQTPRYLIKTRGQQVTLSCSPISGHRSVSWYQQTPGQGLQFLFEYFSETQRNKGNFPGRFSGRQFSNSRSEMNVSTLELGDSALYLCASSQDRGNEKLFFGSGTQLSVL.

The genes are TRBV5-4 and TRBJ2-5; unclear D gene. The DNA end favors TRBJ2-7, so the J call may be wrong. The CDR3 contains 13 residues. Germline values: CDR1 SGHNT, CDR2 YYREEE (reference sequence). The CDR3 here is CASSLTGSYEQYF. The CDR3 DNA follows: TGTGCCAGCAGCCTGACCGGCTCCTACGAGCAGTACTTC.

The chain combines TRBV21-1 with TRBJ1-2; the D segment call TRBD1 is taken from the table without a DNA check. TRBV21-1 is deemed a pseudogene. This CDR3 contains 14 residues. CDR3 in amino acids: CASSKIGGAGGYTF. The CDR3 DNA is TGTGCCAGCAGCAAAATAGGGGGCGCGGGAGGCTACACCTTC.

V usage is TRBV7-9 and J usage is TRBJ1-2; 7 positions agree with TRBD1. This CDR3 spans 15 amino acids. The junction had 8 bases not matched to a gene; V was cut back by 5 bases and J by 2 bases. Germline V gene sequence: CDR1 SEHNR, CDR2 FQNEAQ (reference sequence). The CDR3 spells CASSQGVRGNYGYTF. CDR3 in DNA: TGTGCCAGCAGCCAGGGGGTCCGGGGCAACTATGGCTACACCTTC.

This chain uses TRBV5-1 with TRBJ2-2, with D hard to call. Germline V gene data show CDR1 as SGHRS and CDR2 as YFSETQ. Trimming cost V 10 bases and J 6 bases, with 19 bases left between them. The CDR3 runs to 14 residues. CDR3 nucleotide sequence: TGCGCCGGAAGAGTCTCCCAGACGTCCGGGGAGCTGTTTTTT. Encoded protein: CAGRVSQTSGELFF.

The rearrangement joins TRBV15 to TRBJ2-2; possibly TRBD1 for D (5 bases). V was cut by 4 bases and J by 2 bases, with 14 bases left in between. From germline, CDR1 is LNHNV and CDR2 YYDKDF (reference sequence). The CDR3 consists of 16 residues. The DNA of the CDR3 is TGTGCCACCAGCACAGTAAGGGGATATAACACCGGGGAGCTGTTTTTT. This sequence encodes CATSTVRGYNTGELFF.

The V call is TRBV5-1, the J call TRBJ1-1, with D unresolved. There are 15 residues in the CDR3. V was shortened by 3 bases and J by 4 bases, with 16 bases between the two germline ends. Germline V gene data show CDR1 as SGHRS and CDR2 as YFSETQ. In DNA, the CDR3 is TGCGCCAGCAGCTCCGGGTCCCTGGGCGGCACTGAAGCTTTCTTT. It codes for CASSSGSLGGTEAFF.

This clone appeared once. The chain is built from TRBV6-5 and TRBJ1-2, with D unresolved. Germline V gene lookup returns CDR1 MNHEY and CDR2 SVGAGI. V dropped 4 bases and J dropped 6 bases, with 18 bases sitting between them. The CDR3 consists of 15 residues. CDR3 sequence reads: CASSFLGNGLDGYTF. CDR3 sequence (DNA): TGTGCCAGCAGTTTCCTGGGGAACGGGCTGGATGGCTACACCTTC.

The CDR3 sequence is CASSTGGDTEAFF. The CDR3 bases are TGTGCCAGTAGTACAGGGGGAGACACTGAAGCTTTCTTT. This sequence joins TRBV19 and TRBJ1-1; 7 bases line up with TRBD1. The CDR3 extends over 13 amino acids. V was clipped by 4 bases and J by 3 bases; unmatched bases: 2. Germline V CDR1 and CDR2: LNHDA, SQIVND (reference sequence). Looking up the rest from reference TRBV19 and TRBJ1-1 gives the full variable domain: DGGITQSPKYLFRKEGQNVTLSCEQNLNHDAMYWYRQDPGQGLRLIYYSQIVNDFQKGDIAEGYSVSREKKESFPLTVTSAQKNPTAFYLCASSTGGDTEAFFGQGTRLTVV.

This chain uses TRBV7-2 with TRBJ2-3, with 9 bases aligning to TRBD1. The CDR3 spans 17 residues. The ends lost 4 bases at V and 0 bases at J; junction bases unmatched: 8. Germline-derived CDR1 and CDR2 are SGHTA and FQGNSA. DNA of the CDR3: TGTGCCAGCAGCTCGGGACAGGGAACTTCTAGCACAGATACGCAGTATTTT. Residues: CASSSGQGTSSTDTQYF.

CDR3 region: CAAGTYQETQYF. The DNA for the CDR3 is TGTGCCGCAGGGACTTATCAAGAGACCCAGTACTTC. The J gene is TRBJ2-5, the V gene TRBV6-6; D is possibly TRBD2 (6 bases). The V end lost 11 bases, the J end lost 2 bases, and 12 bases lay between the germline ends. The CDR3 consists of 12 residues. Germline V gene sequence: CDR1 MNHNY, CDR2 SVGAGI (reference sequence).

The chain recombines TRBV29-1 with TRBJ2-7, with D unclear. CDR3 size: 11 residues. Trimming left V 4 bases short and J 2 bases short, with 6 bases between. Germline lookup yields CDR1 SQVTM and CDR2 ANQGSEA. CDR3: CSVAGTYEQYF. As DNA, the CDR3 is TGCAGCGTTGCCGGAACCTACGAGCAGTACTTC.

The chain links TRBV30 to TRBJ1-6, with 7 positions matching TRBD1. The CDR3 has 13 amino acids. The germline V gene encodes CDR1 GTSNPN and CDR2 SVGIG (reference sequence). V trimming: 4 bases; J trimming: 8 bases; junction bases outside the gene matches: 5. The CDR3 nucleotides read TGTGCCTGGACCCGGGACAGAGATTCACCCCTCCACTTT. Protein sequence: CAWTRDRDSPLHF.

The genes are TRBV13 and TRBJ1-1, with a tentative D call TRBD1 (6 bases). Germline V gene data show CDR1 as PRHDT and CDR2 as FYEKMQ (reference sequence). The CDR3 is 15 amino acids. V was trimmed by 5 bases and J by 8 bases, leaving 21 bases between them. CDR3 sequence reads: CASSTSTGLNPEAFF. CDR3 bases: TGTGCCAGCAGCACCTCCACAGGGTTAAATCCCGAAGCTTTCTTT.

The chain links TRBV6-5 to TRBJ1-3; no definite D call. CDR3 length: 14 amino acids. The germline V and J ends were trimmed by 6 bases and 1 base, with 10 bases remaining between them. Germline V gene sequence: CDR1 MNHEY, CDR2 SVGAGI. DNA of the CDR3: TGTGCCAGCAGAGAAGGGAGTTCTGGAAACACCATATATTTT. Translation: CASREGSSGNTIYF.

V usage is TRBV27 and J usage is TRBJ1-5, with TRBD1 identical over 7 bases. Germline trimming cut 4 bases from V and 6 bases from J; bases unmatched to any gene: 6. Germline CDR1 reads MNHEY; CDR2 reads SMNVEV (reference sequence). The CDR3 extends over 14 amino acids. CDR3 protein: CASSSRDSRQPQHF. As DNA, the CDR3 is TGTGCCAGCAGTTCCCGGGACAGTCGTCAGCCCCAGCATTTT.

The J gene is TRBJ2-3, the V gene TRBV5-1; D is undetermined. The CDR3 extends over 12 amino acids. Germline CDR1 reads SGHRS; CDR2 reads YFSETQ. V was cut by 1 base and J by 0 bases, with 0 bases left in between. This CDR3 is CASSLSTDTQYF. The CDR3 nucleotides read TGCGCCAGCAGCTTGAGCACAGATACGCAGTATTTT. Supplemented by reference TRBV5-1 and TRBJ2-3, the full variable domain reads KAGVTQTPRYLIKTRGQQVTLSCSPISGHRSVSWYQQTPGQGLQFLFEYFSETQRNKGNFPGRFSGRQFSNSRSEMNVSTLELGDSALYLCASSLSTDTQYFGPGTRLTVL.

The CDR3 DNA is TGTGCCAGCAGCGTAGCGGCTAGCGGGAGAGATGAGCAGTTCTTC. This sequence encodes CASSVAASGRDEQFF. J is TRBJ2-1 and V is TRBV9, with TRBD2 identical over 10 bases. This CDR3 region has 15 residues. Germline lookup yields CDR1 SGDLS and CDR2 YYNGEE. V trimming: 0 bases; J trimming: 8 bases; junction bases outside the gene matches: 5.

CDR3 region: CASGSSGSYNEQFF. As DNA, the CDR3 is TGTGCCAGCGGGTCGAGCGGGTCCTACAATGAGCAGTTCTTC. This chain links TRBV13 with TRBJ2-1, with D possibly being TRBD2 (6 bases). The CDR3 loop spans 14 amino acids. The V gene lost 8 bases and the J gene lost 1 base, with 12 bases spanning the gap. Germline V gives CDR1 PRHDT, CDR2 FYEKMQ (reference sequence). The full variable domain, completed using reference TRBV13 and TRBJ2-1, is AAGVIQSPRHLIKEKRETATLKCYPIPRHDTVYWYQQGPGQDPQFLISFYEKMQSDKGSIPDRFSAQQFSDYHSELNMSSLELGDSALYFCASGSSGSYNEQFFGPGTRLTVL.

V usage is TRBV30 and J usage is TRBJ1-5; TRBD1 matches at 10 bases. Germline CDR1 is GTSNPN and CDR2 is SVGIG (reference sequence). This CDR3 has 16 residues. V was clipped by 2 bases and J by 11 bases; unmatched bases: 15. The CDR3 reads CAWSPPEGTGARTQHF. The CDR3 bases are TGTGCCTGGAGTCCTCCCGAGGGGACAGGGGCGAGGACCCAGCATTTT.

The chain has TRBV30 and TRBJ2-7, with 8 bases fitting TRBD1. The V segment lost 4 bases and the J segment 2 bases; nucleotides outside the gene matches: 10. The CDR3 is 15 residues long. Germline V gene lookup returns CDR1 GTSNPN and CDR2 SVGIG (reference sequence). As DNA, the CDR3 is TGTGCCTGGAAGGGGAAGGACAGGGCCACCTACGAGCAGTACTTC. This sequence encodes CAWKGKDRATYEQYF.

The V call is TRBV2, the J call TRBJ2-5; D could derive from TRBD1 or TRBD2 (5 bases each). V was trimmed by 6 bases and J by 5 bases, leaving 13 bases between them. Germline V gene sequence: CDR1 SNHLY, CDR2 FYNNEI. This CDR3 is built from 13 residues. The CDR3 DNA sequence: TGTGCCAGCAGAACGGACGGGACGGAGACCCAGTACTTC. It yields the protein CASRTDGTETQYF.

The chain carries TRBV14 and TRBJ1-2; D may be TRBD1 (6 bases). The length of the CDR3 is 14 residues. Germline CDR1 is SGHDN and CDR2 is FVKESK. The ends were cut back, 0 bases at V and 6 bases at J, with 11 bases in the middle. The CDR3 spells CASSQDPGAHGYTF. DNA for the CDR3: TGTGCCAGCAGCCAAGATCCAGGGGCCCATGGCTACACCTTC.

The chain has TRBV6-5 and TRBJ1-5; D is undetermined. The germline V gene has CDR1 MNHEY and CDR2 SVGAGI. The CDR3 covers 13 residues. The V end lost 3 bases, the J end lost 4 bases, and 7 bases lay between the germline ends. The CDR3 DNA reads as TGTGCCAGCAGTTATCGAAGGAATCAGCCCCAGCATTTT. Encoded protein: CASSYRRNQPQHF.

The chain recombines TRBV4-1 with TRBJ2-2, with D perhaps matching TRBD1 (6 bases). The CDR3 contains 14 residues. The germline V gene encodes CDR1 MGHRA and CDR2 YSYEKL. The germline V and J ends were trimmed by 9 bases and 4 bases, with 15 bases remaining between them. The CDR3 loop reads CASRLTGLTGELFF. DNA of the CDR3: TGCGCCAGTCGCCTAACAGGGCTCACCGGGGAGCTGTTTTTT.

This chain joins TRBV2 and TRBJ2-7; 9 nucleotides agree with TRBD1. V lost 8 bases and J lost 3; bases outside the gene matches: 5. Looked up from germline, CDR1 is SNHLY and CDR2 is FYNNEI. CDR3 length equals 13 residues. CDR3 sequence: CASRQGVYYEQYF. DNA of the CDR3: TGTGCCAGCCGACAGGGGGTTTACTACGAGCAGTACTTC.

This clone was seen just once. The chain employs TRBV4-1 and TRBJ2-7; no reliable D call. Germline V lookup: CDR1 MGHRA, CDR2 YSYEKL. CDR3 length: 13 residues. The V gene lost 1 base and the J gene lost 4 bases, with 8 bases spanning the gap. The CDR3 reads CASSQAVDYEQYF. The CDR3 nucleotides read TGCGCCAGCAGCCAAGCGGTCGATTACGAGCAGTACTTC.

The chain has TRBV13 and TRBJ1-2, with D unclear. Deletions cut 3 bases from V and 8 bases from J, with 16 bases between. CDR3 length equals 14 residues. Germline V gene sequence: CDR1 PRHDT, CDR2 FYEKMQ (reference sequence). Here the CDR3 DNA reads TGTGCCAGCAGCTTGGATCGGAAGGGAATAGGCTACACCTTC. Protein sequence: CASSLDRKGIGYTF.

The genes are TRBV9 and TRBJ1-2; weak D call: TRBD1 (5 bases). Trimming removed 4 bases from V and 6 bases from J, with 22 bases in between. CDR3 length: 16 amino acids. From germline, CDR1 is SGDLS and CDR2 YYNGEE. The CDR3 loop is CASSLETGGNKDGYTF. In DNA form, the CDR3 reads TGTGCCAGCAGCCTAGAAACCGGGGGGAATAAGGATGGCTACACCTTC.

V and J are TRBV7-9 and TRBJ1-5; D is unresolved. V was trimmed by 0 bases and J by 1 base, leaving 10 bases between them. The length of the CDR3 is 16 residues. The germline CDR1 and CDR2 sequences are SEHNR and FQNEAQ (reference sequence). The CDR3 nucleotides read TGTGCCAGCAGCTTAGCGACGGGCGGAAGCAATCAGCCCCAGCATTTT. It translates to CASSLATGGSNQPQHF. The full variable domain, its missing parts supplied by reference TRBV7-9 and TRBJ1-5, is DTGVSQNPRHKITKRGQNVTFRCDPISEHNRLYWYRQTLGQGPEFLTYFQNEAQLEKSRLLSDRFSAERPKGSFSTLEIQRTEQGDSAMYLCASSLATGGSNQPQHFGDGTRLSIL.

The chain joins TRBV5-8 to TRBJ2-7; possible D gene TRBD2, 9 bases. CDR1 SGHTS and CDR2 YDEGEE come from the germline V gene. Trimming removed 3 bases from V and 2 bases from J, with 21 bases in between. The CDR3 has 17 residues. The CDR3 loop reads CASSWTGLIAGAYEQYF. The CDR3 nucleotides are TGTGCCAGCAGCTGGACAGGGTTAATAGCGGGAGCCTACGAGCAGTACTTC.